This T cell receptor (beta chain) was captured in a study of blood T cell repertoires in COVID-19. V lost 6 bases, J lost 2 bases, and 10 bases lay in between. Germline CDR1 and CDR2: MDHEN and SYDVKM. The CDR3 has 14 amino acids. Some clones are missing from TCRdb's copy, which holds only in-frame ones; the method was immunoSEQ multiplex PCR. The sample has some 190,000 clones, roughly 83% seen once. J is TRBJ1-4 and V is TRBV28; no reliable D call. The sample consisted of PBMCs or T cells enriched from blood (not recorded which). This receptor was obtained from a woman aged 25 to 39 who had recovered from COVID-19. CDR3 sequence (DNA): TGTGCCAGCAGGTCAGCAGGCACTAATGAAAAACTGTTTTTT. It codes for CASRSAGTNEKLFF.